This TCR beta chain was sequenced for a study of cytomegalovirus exposure and HLA in healthy donors. Overall study: Some 87 million unique TCRs from HLA-typed donors were held in an early release of data. Study conclusions and caveats: Earlier analysis found most TCR beta V segments productive about 90% or about 30% of the time. As a later analysis showed, a missense DCLRE1C variant was linked to trimming of TCR beta V- and J-genes. Clonal expansion was found to be greater in HLA-associated TCR beta chains than in equally common others in a later analysis.

V lost 4 bases and J lost 7, with 13 bases in between. Per the germline V gene, CDR1 is MDHEN and CDR2 is SYDVKM. CDR3 length: 14 amino acids. As concerns this clone: Its antigen is not identified.

The PCR employed 60 Vbeta primers together with 13 Jbeta primers. TCRdb's copy holds only in-frame clones and misses some; the assay was immunoSEQ multiplex PCR. The sample carries about 160,000 clones, 60% to 80% recorded once. Source material: PBMCs. The chain uses TRBV28 and TRBJ1-4; a weak D match, TRBD1 (6 bases). This TCR came from a woman aged 50 to 60 in good health and CMV-seropositive. The CDR3 here is CASSSGTRSEKLFF. The CDR3 DNA reads as TGTGCCAGCAGTTCCGGGACAAGATCTGAAAAACTGTTTTTT.